What follows describes a single T cell receptor beta chain. This sample was included in a study of monozygotic twins with inflammatory bowel disease. CDR3 length: 14 amino acids. Germline assignment: CDR1 SGHNT and CDR2 YYREEE (reference sequence). Template-switch reactions added UMIs with a 6-nucleotide sample barcode. With the 5' RACE reads reprocessed, TCRdb shows one record per CDR3 protein and no DNA. The sample's table shows around 410,000 distinct CDR3 sequences. Blood samples measuring 2 to 2.5 ml were taken per donor. V gene TRBV5-4 combines with J gene TRBJ2-5; TCRdb picks TRBD2, but there is no DNA to check that call. Input material: blood. This receptor was obtained from a human donor with ulcerative colitis or Crohn's disease, or a healthy co-twin of an affected twin (not recorded which). CDR3 amino acids: CASSMDPRQETQYF.